What follows describes a single T cell receptor beta chain. As yet, its antigen is unknown. The data stem from a study of cytomegalovirus exposure and HLA in healthy donors. Study-level findings and limits: The authors listed some 150 TCR beta chains as cytomegalovirus-associated. An analysis done earlier found most TCR beta V segments productive about 87% or about 30% of the time. Diagnosis of cytomegalovirus status made by the classifier reportedly showed high specificity and sensitivity.

V lost 4 bases to trimming and J lost 5 bases, with 10 bases between them. The CDR3 extends over 13 amino acids. Germline assignment: CDR1 SGHRS and CDR2 YFSETQ. Primers: 60 Vbeta forward and 13 Jbeta reverse. Original processing methods: In a later analysis, 70 million to 80 million unique TCR beta chains included roughly 11 million shared by two or more donors. TCRdb keeps only in-frame clones here, not all; method: immunoSEQ multiplex PCR. The DNA gave D and trimming, while V, J and clone size come from that table. The table has 75,000 to 95,000 clones, almost 85% seen once; the top ten hold roughly 5.3%.

This TCR derives from a woman aged 18 to 35 in good health and CMV-seropositive. The J gene is TRBJ2-1, the V gene TRBV5-1; D possibly corresponds to TRBD1 (5 bases). What was sequenced was PBMCs. In DNA form, the CDR3 reads TGCGCCAGCAGCCCCCTGGGGCACAATGAGCAGTTCTTC. As protein: CASSPLGHNEQFF.